The TCR beta chain described here comes from a study of response to subunit inactivated influenza vaccine (dated by TCRdb to 2016 to 2018). Regarding the study in general: Deep quantitative T cell receptor repertoire profiling was used in the study to track responses to a trivalent subunit inactivated influenza vaccine. The investigation overall reported the following: According to the authors, only a limited number of new T cells may be recruited by each seasonal influenza vaccination.

The CDR3 starts with the cysteine, ends with the phenylalanine, and has 16 residues. Kept here is only the CDR3 DNA, which spans 48 bases and is read in frame from base 1. V ends up 3 bases short and J 4 bases short, with an unmatched junction base count of 8. CDR1 is given as MDHEN and CDR2 as SYDVKM, both from the germline V gene. Library preparation used RT-PCR. The reads were generated on an Illumina HiSeq 2500. The public reads were reanalyzed by TCRdb: fastp trimming at Q25, MiXCR alignment, in-frame beta chains only. Each CDR3 protein gets just one entry, which takes the most common genes and DNA from the rows behind it. Within this sample are about 570,000 distinct CDR3 sequences, with 12% of them counted one time only. The ten largest account for 10% to 13% of the sample. About this clonotype itself: No cognate antigen has been identified for it. No clone much larger than this one lies a single base away; base qualities are absent.

The input for sequencing was PBMCs from blood, taken on the day of vaccination. This receptor was obtained from a man aged 50-59 years who received an inactivated influenza vaccine. Donor details come from another sample of the same person, matched by shared clones. The chain is made from TRBV28 and TRBJ2-7, with TRBD1 identical over 11 junction bases. The DNA sequence follows: TGTGCCAGCAGTTTCGGCGGCGGGACAGGGGGATACGAGCAGTACTTC. Its product reads: CASSFGGGTGGYEQYF.